The 27 T cell receptor beta chains below were found in one sample sequenced in a study of OX40 agonist ivuxolimab in advanced cancers. The method was immunoSEQ multiplex PCR; TCRdb's version includes in-frame clones alone and lacks a portion of them. The sample shows more than 40,000 clones, approximately 91% of them seen only once. The sample in question was CD4+ or CD8+ T cells sorted from blood, obtained in a trial of the OX40 agonist ivuxolimab. The receptors shown here come from an adult with an advanced solid tumor such as melanoma, head and neck, liver or kidney cancer.

This clone was recorded only once. One end of the junction varies from germline; a read error may be responsible. V and J are TRBV13 and TRBJ2-2; 9 bases fit TRBD2. The germline V gene has CDR1 PRHDT and CDR2 FYEKMQ (reference sequence). The CDR3 runs to 18 residues. The CDR3 region has the DNA TGTGCCAGCAGTTTAGTTCCCCCGCGGGAGGGCAGCACCGGGGAGCTGTTTTTT. The encoded protein is CASSLVPPREGSTGELFF.

The V call is TRBV28, the J call TRBJ1-2; 7 bases fit TRBD1. CDR1 is MDHEN, CDR2 SYDVKM, per germline. The CDR3 has 14 amino acids. Trimming took 2 bases from V and 5 from J; bases not matched to a gene: 5. Written as DNA, the CDR3 is TGTGCCAGCAGTTTACGCAGGGGGGGGTATGGCTACACCTTC. This sequence encodes CASSLRRGGYGYTF.

The genes are TRBV12-5 and TRBJ2-5, with 8 bases matching TRBD2. CDR3 length equals 15 residues. Trimming removed 7 bases from V and 4 bases from J; junction bases left unmatched: 11. The germline V gene has CDR1 LGHNT and CDR2 FRNRAP. DNA for the CDR3: TGTGCTAGTGCCCAGAGGGTGGCGGGAGGAGAGACCCAGTACTTC. This gives the protein CASAQRVAGGETQYF.

This clone has a handful of counts. V is TRBV30 and J is TRBJ2-5; D might be TRBD1 (6 bases). Trimming shortened V by 8 bases and J by 2 bases, and 9 bases separated the two germline ends. In germline, CDR1 is GTSNPN, CDR2 SVGIG (reference sequence). CDR3 length: 11 residues. The CDR3 DNA reads as TGTGCCATAGGACAGCAAGAGACCCAGTACTTC. Encoded protein: CAIGQQETQYF.

V usage is TRBV19 and J usage is TRBJ2-1; TRBD2 matches 8 bases. Trimming removed 5 bases from V and 7 bases from J; junction bases left unmatched: 10. Germline V gene sequence: CDR1 LNHDA, CDR2 SQIVND (reference sequence). This CDR3 contains 15 residues. DNA for the CDR3: TGTGCCAGTAGTGCAAAGAGCGGGAGATCTAATGAGCAGTTCTTC. The encoded protein is CASSAKSGRSNEQFF.

The chain is built from TRBV5-1 and TRBJ2-5; 7 bases are a match to TRBD1. CDR3 length: 15 residues. CDR1 SGHRS and CDR2 YFSETQ come from the germline V gene. V shed 2 bases, J shed 1 base, and the junction held 5 bases outside the gene matches. The CDR3 DNA is TGCGCCAGCAGCTTCCAGGGGGTCCCCCAAGAGACCCAGTACTTC. As protein: CASSFQGVPQETQYF.

V is TRBV4-1 and J is TRBJ2-2; 12 bases map to TRBD2. J was trimmed by 6 bases and V by 4 bases; bases with no gene match: 6. Germline lookup yields CDR1 MGHRA and CDR2 YSYEKL. This CDR3 comprises 16 residues. The chain's CDR3 is CASSRPSGRVSGELFF. The CDR3 DNA sequence: TGCGCCAGCAGCCGACCTAGCGGGAGGGTATCCGGGGAGCTGTTTTTT.

The V call is TRBV5-1, the J call TRBJ2-7, with TRBD2 as a possible D gene (6 bases). Germline CDR1 reads SGHRS; CDR2 reads YFSETQ. The CDR3 contains 15 residues. The V end lost 3 bases, the J end lost 3 bases, and 16 bases lay between the germline ends. The DNA of the CDR3 is TGCGCCAGCAGCTGGGGGGACCCTGGGGGCTACGAGCAGTACTTC. Translated, it gives CASSWGDPGGYEQYF.

This clone was picked up one time. The V call is TRBV29-1, the J call TRBJ2-3; no definite D call. The V gene's germline CDR1 is SQVTM and CDR2 ANQGSEA. Trimming cost V 3 bases and J 5 bases, with 15 bases left between them. CDR3 length equals 14 residues. The CDR3 DNA reads as TGCAGCGTTGATTCTGGCAGGATGGGAGATACGCAGTATTTT. Encoded protein: CSVDSGRMGDTQYF.

The V gene is TRBV11-2, the J gene TRBJ2-7; maybe TRBD2 (6 bases). V lost 0 bases and J 7 bases, leaving 19 bases between the germline ends. This CDR3 has 16 amino acids. Germline values: CDR1 SGHAT, CDR2 FQNNGV. CDR3 nucleotide sequence: TGTGCCAGCAGCTTAGAAGGAGGGGCCGGGCCCCGGGAGCAGTACTTC. This codes for CASSLEGGAGPREQYF.

This clone came up a few times. The rearrangement links TRBV11-2 to TRBJ2-3, with D perhaps matching TRBD1 or TRBD2 (5 bases each). The CDR3 length is 14 residues. V lost 4 bases to trimming and J lost 1 base, with 9 bases between them. From germline, CDR1 is SGHAT and CDR2 FQNNGV. CDR3 in DNA: TGTGCCAGCAGCTCCCGAGGGGGCACAGATACGCAGTATTTT. It is translated as CASSSRGGTDTQYF.

The chain joins TRBV6-1 to TRBJ1-1; D may be TRBD1 (6 bases). Trimming took off 6 bases at V and 5 bases at J, with 19 bases between the two ends. Germline values: CDR1 MNHNS, CDR2 SASEGT. This CDR3 has 15 amino acids. CDR3 residues: CASSPLGGRVTEAFF. The CDR3 DNA reads as TGTGCCAGCAGCCCCCTGGGGGGGCGAGTTACTGAAGCTTTCTTT.

This clone was seen once. The chain employs TRBV18 and TRBJ2-1; 9 nucleotides agree with TRBD2. The CDR3 has 16 residues. Germline CDR1 KGHSH, CDR2 LQKENI. Unmatched junction bases numbered 11, after V lost 4 bases and J lost 7 bases. This CDR3 is CASSRASSGIMNEQFF. The CDR3 DNA reads TGTGCCAGCTCACGCGCCTCTAGCGGGATTATGAATGAGCAGTTCTTC. The entire variable domain, with the rest obtained from reference TRBV18 and TRBJ2-1, is as follows: NAGVMQNPRHLVRRRGQEARLRCSPMKGHSHVYWYRQLPEEGLKFMVYLQKENIIDESGMPKERFSAEFPKEGPSILRIQQVVRGDSAAYFCASSRASSGIMNEQFFGPGTRLTVL.

This chain joins TRBV27 and TRBJ2-1, with TRBD1 identical over 8 bases. Germline V gives CDR1 MNHEY, CDR2 SMNVEV (reference sequence). With 2 bases clipped from V and 2 bases from J, the junction kept 2 bases outside the gene matches. CDR3 length: 15 residues. CDR3 DNA sequence: TGTGCCAGCAGTTTAACAGGGGGGACCTACAATGAGCAGTTCTTC. Encoded protein: CASSLTGGTYNEQFF.

CDR3 sequence reads: CAISETGTGPYEQYF. CDR3 sequence (DNA): TGTGCCATCAGTGAGACCGGGACAGGGCCCTACGAGCAGTACTTC. The J gene is TRBJ2-7, the V gene TRBV10-3; the match to TRBD1 covers 9 bases. With V trimmed by 2 bases and J by 2 bases, 4 bases remained unmatched. The CDR3 is 15 residues long. Per the germline V gene, CDR1 is ENHRY and CDR2 is SYGVKD.

The V gene is TRBV19, the J gene TRBJ2-1; 7 nucleotides line up with TRBD1. Trimming at V came to 6 bases and at J to 4 bases, leaving 6 bases not matched to a gene. CDR3 length equals 14 residues. Germline loops: CDR1 LNHDA, CDR2 SQIVND (reference sequence). CDR3 DNA sequence: TGTGCCAGTAGGAAGGGACAGCCTTACAATGAGCAGTTCTTC. This sequence encodes CASRKGQPYNEQFF.

This chain uses TRBV5-1 with TRBJ2-3, with TRBD1 as a possible D gene (6 bases). Germline CDR1 SGHRS, CDR2 YFSETQ. Deletions cut 4 bases from V and 1 base from J, with 10 bases between. The CDR3 totals 14 residues. CDR3 protein: CASSPTGRTDTQYF. The CDR3 DNA follows: TGCGCCAGCAGCCCAACAGGGCGCACAGATACGCAGTATTTT. Variable domain in full (rest from reference TRBV5-1 and TRBJ2-3): KAGVTQTPRYLIKTRGQQVTLSCSPISGHRSVSWYQQTPGQGLQFLFEYFSETQRNKGNFPGRFSGRQFSNSRSEMNVSTLELGDSALYLCASSPTGRTDTQYFGPGTRLTVL.

The chain couples TRBV28 to TRBJ2-1; a weak D match, TRBD1 (6 bases). The germline V gene has CDR1 MDHEN and CDR2 SYDVKM. The CDR3 has 15 amino acids. Trimming took off 4 bases at V and 7 bases at J, with 17 bases between the two ends. For the CDR3, the DNA is TGTGCCAGCAGTTCCCCCGGGACATACGGGAATGAGCAGTTCTTC. It encodes CASSSPGTYGNEQFF. Using reference TRBV28 and TRBJ2-1 for the parts outside the CDR3, the full variable domain is DVKVTQSSRYLVKRTGEKVFLECVQDMDHENMFWYRQDPGLGLRLIYFSYDVKMKEKGDIPEGYSVSREKKERFSLILESASTNQTSMYLCASSSPGTYGNEQFFGPGTRLTVL.

This clone was seen a few times. The chain uses TRBV21-1 and TRBJ2-3; the D call TRBD2 from the table was never checked on the DNA. TRBV21-1 constitutes a pseudogene. The CDR3 has 17 residues. CDR3 sequence: CASSKEAAPERRDTQYF. In DNA, the CDR3 is TGTGCCAGCAGCAAAGAGGCGGCTCCAGAACGTAGAGATACGCAGTATTTT.

The genes are TRBV30 and TRBJ2-6; 10 bases line up with TRBD1. The CDR3 contains 16 residues. The V gene end was trimmed by 4 bases and the J gene end by 4 bases; junction bases not matched to a gene: 7. In germline, CDR1 is GTSNPN, CDR2 SVGIG (reference sequence). The CDR3 DNA reads as TGTGCCTGGAATGACAGGGGGCGAGAGGGGGCCAACGTCCTGACTTTC. Its translation: CAWNDRGREGANVLTF.

V is TRBV10-3 and J is TRBJ2-5, with D tentatively TRBD1 (5 bases). Germline-derived CDR1 and CDR2 are ENHRY and SYGVKD. Trimming shortened V by 10 bases and J by 2 bases, and 17 bases separated the two germline ends. The CDR3 covers 14 residues. The CDR3 region has the DNA TGTGCCACCCTCCCCGGACACCAGCAAGAGACCCAGTACTTC. Translation gives CATLPGHQQETQYF.

The chain is built from TRBV10-2 and TRBJ2-7; D unclear. The V gene lost 4 bases and the J gene lost 5 bases, with 15 bases spanning the gap. Germline assignment: CDR1 WSHSY and CDR2 SAAADI. The CDR3 loop spans 14 amino acids. The CDR3 nucleotides read TGCGCCAGCAGTGCAAACGCGGAGAAAAACGAGCAGTACTTC. Encoded protein: CASSANAEKNEQYF.

V gene TRBV28 combines with J gene TRBJ1-2; possibly TRBD1 for D (6 bases). The CDR3 consists of 13 residues. Germline CDR1 MDHEN, CDR2 SYDVKM. Trimming left V 6 bases short and J 8 bases short, with 16 bases between. In nucleotides, the CDR3 is TGTGCCAGCAGCCTACCTAGGGGGAGCGGCTACACCTTC. It yields the protein CASSLPRGSGYTF.

This clone turned up a few times. The V call is TRBV6-1, the J call TRBJ1-2; D might be TRBD1 (6 bases). Germline V gene lookup returns CDR1 MNHNS and CDR2 SASEGT. The V end lost 5 bases, the J end lost 3 bases, and 13 bases lay between the germline ends. The CDR3 runs to 14 residues. The CDR3 spells CASSRTGSDYGYTF. The CDR3 DNA sequence: TGTGCCAGCAGTAGAACAGGGTCGGACTATGGCTACACCTTC.

This chain uses TRBV25-1 with TRBJ2-7, with 9 bases aligning to TRBD1. V shed 8 bases and J 6 bases; nucleotides not matched to a gene: 14. CDR3 length: 15 residues. Germline lookup yields CDR1 MGHDK and CDR2 SYGVNS. DNA of the CDR3: TGTGCCAGCGGGGAGGGGACAGGGTATGTCGGCGAGCAGTACTTC. Amino acids: CASGEGTGYVGEQYF.

This clone was seen once. The chain joins TRBV21-1 to TRBJ2-5; the table's TRBD2 call for D was not verified on the DNA. TRBV21-1 is an annotated pseudogene. The CDR3 is made up of 14 amino acids. CDR3 residues: CASSIHLAGGEQYF. CDR3 coding DNA: TGTGCCAGCAGCATACATCTAGCGGGCGGGGAGCAGTACTTC.

The rearrangement uses TRBV2 and TRBJ2-1; D might be TRBD1 (5 bases). Germline V lookup: CDR1 SNHLY, CDR2 FYNNEI. Trimming cost V 1 base and J 10 bases, with 14 bases left between them. The CDR3 runs 14 residues. The CDR3 here is CASSEVQGFGEQFF. The CDR3, as DNA: TGTGCCAGCAGTGAAGTTCAGGGATTTGGGGAGCAGTTCTTC. The full variable domain, with the rest looked up from reference TRBV2 and TRBJ2-1, is EPEVTQTPSHQVTQMGQEVILRCVPISNHLYFYWYRQILGQKVEFLVSFYNNEISEKSEIFDDQFSVERPDGSNFTLKIRSTKLEDSAMYFCASSEVQGFGEQFFGPGTRLTVL.